The present T cell receptor beta chain was sequenced within a study of T cell responses to AZD1222 COVID-19 vaccine (dated by TCRdb to about 2021). A note on the overall study: AZD1222 recipients whose second dose came at about 4 weeks and those whose second dose came at about 12 weeks were combined into one group, since spike-specific TCR depth and breadth did not differ between the two schedules. A total of approximately 240 trial participants underwent TCR sequencing, of whom nearly 210 received two doses of AZD1222 and 26 received two doses of the MenACWY control vaccine. Trial participants were enrolled by age into subgroups of 18-55, 56-69 and 70-plus years, and approximately 150, 30 and 60 TCR-sequenced participants, respectively, were included in these subgroups.

As concerns this clone: The antigen it recognizes is unknown. No much larger clone exists at a distance of one base, and base qualities are not known.

The junction shows trimming of 5 bases on V and 2 bases on J, plus 11 bases between the germline ends. Spanning cysteine to phenylalanine, the CDR3 consists of 14 amino acids. Only the CDR3 portion is preserved as DNA: 42 bases, with reading frame beginning at the first base. The germline V gene yields KGHDR for CDR1 and SFDVKD for CDR2. General findings and caveats noted by the study authors: Epitopes outside the regions mutated in the B.1.351 and B.1.1.7 variants were reportedly recognized by nearly half of the unique spike-specific TCRs. In the small 56-69-year group, the increase in depth fell short of significance, most likely because of low power. Most participants were white British and females outnumbered males, and the authors suggested that clonal diversity may have been underestimated. After two AZD1222 doses, both the breadth and the depth of spike-specific TCRs were significantly higher than at day 0 and than in MenACWY recipients. CD4 TCRs associated with the vaccine covered the entire spike protein, and the dominant responses were in regions 160-218 and 743-854. Because no day 14 peak-response samples were available, repertoires were characterized only after the peak T cell response. Only six AZD1222 recipients were SARS-CoV-2 seropositive at baseline, limiting conclusions about previously exposed vaccinees.

The CDR3 regions of human TCRbeta chains were analyzed by immunosequencing. As for the original processing: Repertoire TCRs were matched against a reference library of SARS-CoV-2-specific TCRs generated with the MIRA antigen-specificity platform. Breadth meant the fraction of unique TCRs that were SARS-CoV-2-associated, whereas depth meant the fraction of total T cells that were SARS-CoV-2-associated. Using the MIRA data, each spike-specific TCR was assigned both to the spike region to which the TCR was reactive and to a CD4 or CD8 class. Log10-transformed breadth and depth values were compared by one-way ANOVA with Sidak's multiple comparisons tests. As stored in TCRdb, this immuneACCESS dataset retains in-frame rearrangements with V and J assigned. A fraction of the clones does not appear; measured against another copy, unresolved V genes explain less than half of the discrepancy, and the remainder lacks a known reason. V and J calls and clone size are as listed in that table; D and trimming were resolved from the DNA. In all, the sample holds about 110,000 clones, and 70% to 90% of those were seen once. Under 3.5% of the sample belongs to the ten largest clones.

The time point label, as the study defines it: baseline before first vaccination. Vaccinee samples came from UK trials COV001 and COV002, including a single-blind randomized controlled phase 2/3 trial of AZD1222 (ChAdOx1 nCoV-19) in healthy adults. Trial participant PBMC samples were collected at day 0 and day 28 after the second dose for TCRbeta chain sequencing. The chain was built from TRBV24-1 and TRBJ2-5, and TRBD1 may be the D gene, going by 7 matching bases. The receptor's source is an adult in good health. Sequenced here: peripheral blood, sampled on day 0 of AZD1222 vaccination. This receptor carries the CDR3 CATSGSGGQETQYF. The DNA is as follows: TGTGCCACCAGTGGTTCAGGGGGGCAAGAGACCCAGTACTTC.